Presented here are 21 T cell receptor beta chains from one specimen sequenced in a study of cytomegalovirus exposure and HLA in healthy donors. TCRdb keeps only in-frame clones here, not all; method: immunoSEQ multiplex PCR. Of about 160,000 clones in the sample, around nine tenths are singletons; the top ten hold approximately 3%. The source material was PBMCs. These receptors all come from a man aged 18 to 30 in good health and CMV-seronegative.

The chain joins TRBV18 to TRBJ2-7; TRBD1 matches at 7 bases. Unmatched junction bases numbered 6, after V lost 3 bases and J lost 4 bases. Germline V gene lookup returns CDR1 KGHSH and CDR2 LQKENI. This CDR3 has 14 residues. CDR3 sequence reads: CASSPGGRGYEQYF. The CDR3 DNA reads TGTGCCAGCTCACCGGGCGGCAGGGGGTACGAGCAGTACTTC.

This clone was counted a few times. The V and J genes are TRBV19 and TRBJ2-7; D remains unclear. CDR3 length: 13 residues. The germline V gene has CDR1 LNHDA and CDR2 SQIVND (reference sequence). The germline V and J ends were trimmed by 8 bases and 3 bases, with 14 bases remaining between them. CDR3 DNA sequence: TGTGCCAGTCAGCCTGATGGAGTCTACGAGCAGTACTTC. Translating gives CASQPDGVYEQYF.

This chain uses TRBV7-9 with TRBJ1-2; 10 bases align to TRBD1. The CDR3 has 16 residues. Germline loops: CDR1 SEHNR, CDR2 FQNEAQ (reference sequence). After removal of 1 base from V and 7 bases from J, the junction contained 9 bases not matched to a gene. For the CDR3, the DNA is TGTGCCAGCAGCTTAGATGGGGACAGGGGAATTGGTGGCTACACCTTC. Its protein is CASSLDGDRGIGGYTF.

V and J are TRBV5-1 and TRBJ2-3; possible D gene TRBD1, 6 bases. Germline CDR1 and CDR2: SGHRS and YFSETQ. The V and J ends lost 4 bases and 0 bases respectively, with 27 bases between them. CDR3 length: 20 residues. The chain's CDR3 is CASSPVRGPQRISSTDTQYF. The CDR3 bases are TGCGCCAGCAGCCCAGTCAGGGGACCACAGCGGATCTCTAGCACAGATACGCAGTATTTT.

The gene calls are TRBV28 and TRBJ2-5, with D possibly matching TRBD2 (5 bases). Germline V gene sequence: CDR1 MDHEN, CDR2 SYDVKM. CDR3 length equals 15 residues. Trimming left V 4 bases short and J 0 bases short, with 12 bases between. As DNA, the CDR3 is TGTGCCAGCAGTTGGCTAGCCTCCTACCAAGAGACCCAGTACTTC. Its translation: CASSWLASYQETQYF.

The table lists this clone with a count of one. The CDR3 DNA reads as TGCGCCAGCAGTGGGGGAGGGAGTCCGGCCGAGCAGTACTTC. Translation: CASSGGGSPAEQYF. This chain connects TRBV10-1 to TRBJ2-7, with 7 bases fitting TRBD2. This CDR3 spans 14 amino acids. Germline CDR1 WNHNN, CDR2 SYGVQD (reference sequence). Trimming at V came to 4 bases and at J to 6 bases, leaving 9 bases not matched to a gene.

This chain links TRBV2 with TRBJ2-2, with D possibly matching TRBD1 (6 bases). Trimming left V 2 bases short and J 7 bases short, with 14 bases between. Germline V gives CDR1 SNHLY, CDR2 FYNNEI. The CDR3 is made up of 15 amino acids. CDR3 sequence reads: CASSEQGRHNGELFF. In nucleotides, the CDR3 is TGTGCCAGCAGTGAACAGGGGCGACATAACGGGGAGCTGTTTTTT.

CDR3 sequence (DNA): TGTGCCAGCCACCGAGGACAGGGTGGAGGTGAAAAACTGTTTTTT. Its translation: CASHRGQGGGEKLFF. The V gene is TRBV6-5, the J gene TRBJ1-4; TRBD1 matches 8 bases. Germline CDR1 reads MNHEY; CDR2 reads SVGAGI. CDR3 size: 15 residues. V was pared by 8 bases and J by 7 bases, with 12 bases of the junction left unmatched.

The rearrangement links TRBV5-6 to TRBJ2-7; TRBD1 aligns across 9 bases. The germline CDR1 and CDR2 sequences are SGHDT and YYEEEE. Trimming at V came to 4 bases and at J to 2 bases, leaving 10 bases not matched to a gene. The CDR3 contains 16 residues. CDR3 DNA: TGTGCCAGCAGCCTTCTCGGACAGGGGTCCCCCTACGAGCAGTACGTC. Translation gives CASSLLGQGSPYEQYV.

This clone showed up just once. The gene calls are TRBV18 and TRBJ2-5, with 11 bases aligning to TRBD1. Germline V gives CDR1 KGHSH, CDR2 LQKENI. The CDR3 covers 14 residues. J lost 10 bases, V lost 6 bases, and 10 bases had no gene match. CDR3 nucleotide sequence: TGTGCCAGCTCCCCGGGACAGGGGGATCGTGACCAGTACTTC. As protein: CASSPGQGDRDQYF.

The chain is built from TRBV5-1 and TRBJ2-2, with D possibly matching TRBD2 (5 bases). Germline CDR1 is SGHRS and CDR2 is YFSETQ. There are 14 residues in the CDR3. With 4 bases removed from V and 2 bases from J, the gap between germline ends came to 9 bases. The CDR3 loop reads CASSPGENTGELFF. CDR3 DNA: TGCGCCAGCAGCCCCGGGGAAAACACCGGGGAGCTGTTTTTT.

This chain uses TRBV11-2 with TRBJ1-1, with D maybe TRBD1 (6 bases). Looked up from germline, CDR1 is SGHAT and CDR2 is FQNNGV. The ends were cut back, 6 bases at V and 0 bases at J, with 14 bases in the middle. The CDR3 totals 15 residues. The CDR3 region is CASRTLDRMNTEAFF. CDR3 bases: TGTGCCAGCAGAACTCTAGACAGGATGAACACTGAAGCTTTCTTT.

This clone was seen many times. This chain links TRBV4-3 with TRBJ1-2; no clear D. The germline V gene encodes CDR1 LGHNA and CDR2 YSLEER. Trimming cost V 4 bases and J 4 bases, with 13 bases left between them. The CDR3 runs to 14 residues. The CDR3 bases are TGCGCCAGCAGCCCGCACGTATCCAGCTATGGCTACACCTTC. Translating gives CASSPHVSSYGYTF.

By sample share, this clone is medium-sized. The J gene is TRBJ2-7, the V gene TRBV19; possibly TRBD2 for D (5 bases). V dropped 3 bases and J dropped 2 bases, with 11 bases sitting between them. CDR3 size: 14 residues. Germline V gene data show CDR1 as LNHDA and CDR2 as SQIVND (reference sequence). CDR3 residues: CASSIAVGTYEQYF. CDR3 bases: TGTGCCAGTAGTATTGCGGTCGGGACCTACGAGCAGTACTTC.

The rearrangement links TRBV29-1 to TRBJ2-2; TRBD1 matches at 8 bases. The junction had 5 bases not matched to a gene; V was cut back by 7 bases and J by 1 base. Looked up from germline, CDR1 is SQVTM and CDR2 is ANQGSEA. The CDR3 is 14 amino acids. This CDR3 is CSASGQGNTGELFF. The CDR3, as DNA: TGCAGCGCCTCCGGACAGGGGAACACCGGGGAGCTGTTTTTT.

The J gene is TRBJ2-7, the V gene TRBV4-3; 9 bases are shared with TRBD1. The germline CDR1 and CDR2 sequences are LGHNA and YSLEER. V was pared by 0 bases and J by 4 bases, with 4 bases of the junction left unmatched. The CDR3 extends over 15 amino acids. CDR3 residues: CASSQEGTGFYEQYF. The CDR3 DNA follows: TGCGCCAGCAGCCAAGAAGGGACAGGGTTTTACGAGCAGTACTTC.

J is TRBJ2-3 and V is TRBV2; D may be TRBD2 (5 bases). CDR1 SNHLY and CDR2 FYNNEI come from the germline V gene. Trimming left V 0 bases short and J 2 bases short, with 9 bases between. The CDR3 consists of 15 residues. CDR3 nucleotide sequence: TGTGCCAGCAGTGAAGCCGCGGGTGCCACAGATACGCAGTATTTT. Its protein product is CASSEAAGATDTQYF.

This chain's CDR3 is CASSPNLGLEPRGLYGYTF. In DNA form, the CDR3 reads TGTGCCAGCAGCCCAAACTTGGGGCTCGAGCCCCGAGGTCTCTATGGCTACACCTTC. The chain uses TRBV14 and TRBJ1-2, with D tentatively TRBD1 (5 bases). Looked up from germline, CDR1 is SGHDN and CDR2 is FVKESK. CDR3 length: 19 amino acids. With 4 bases removed from V and 4 bases from J, the gap between germline ends came to 28 bases.

The rearrangement uses TRBV7-9 and TRBJ1-6; 7 positions agree with TRBD1. The ends lost 5 bases at V and 16 bases at J; junction bases unmatched: 11. Germline values: CDR1 SEHNR, CDR2 FQNEAQ (reference sequence). The CDR3 runs to 13 residues. The CDR3 region is CASSAIQGTLLHF. The CDR3 DNA reads as TGTGCCAGCAGCGCAATACAGGGGACTCTGCTCCACTTT.

The count of this clone is one. The chain combines TRBV5-4 with TRBJ1-2, with a weak D call TRBD1 (6 bases). The CDR3 covers 15 residues. V gave up 4 bases and J gave up 4 bases, with 17 bases separating them. Looked up from germline, CDR1 is SGHNT and CDR2 is YYREEE (reference sequence). CDR3 sequence reads: CASSTQQGSLYGYTF. CDR3 nucleotides: TGTGCCAGCAGCACCCAACAGGGCTCCCTCTATGGCTACACCTTC.

The chain couples TRBV18 to TRBJ1-1, with 8 bases fitting TRBD1. The germline gives CDR1 KGHSH, CDR2 LQKENI. This CDR3 has 13 amino acids. With V trimmed by 6 bases and J by 7 bases, 7 bases remained unmatched. The CDR3 bases are TGTGCCAGCTCCCCGACAGGGGAGGATGAAGCTTTCTTT. Protein sequence: CASSPTGEDEAFF. Based on the CDR3 plus reference TRBV18 and TRBJ1-1, the full variable domain is NAGVMQNPRHLVRRRGQEARLRCSPMKGHSHVYWYRQLPEEGLKFMVYLQKENIIDESGMPKERFSAEFPKEGPSILRIQQVVRGDSAAYFCASSPTGEDEAFFGQGTRLTVV.